The source of this T cell receptor (beta chain) is a study of T cells in Graves' hyperthyroidism and ophthalmopathy. General study findings and limits: Blood also contained most expanded thyroid clonotypes above 0.001.

Regarding this clonotype: Its antigen is currently unknown.

Germline CDR1 and CDR2: SGDLS and YYNGEE. V lost 4 bases, J lost 3 bases, and 6 bases stayed unmatched. The CDR3 contains 14 residues. Amplified TCR beta CDR3 regions derived from RNA transcripts. HTBI primers were used for first-round RT-PCR of the TCR CDR3. TCRdb recomputed calls from the multiplex PCR reads with MiXCR, one row per CDR3 protein. Among some 560,000 distinct CDR3 sequences, less than 20% were seen once, and the ten largest hold roughly 7.3%. Patients aged 18 to 65 had newly diagnosed hyperthyroidism of under 2 months' duration. Exclusions: uncontrolled infection, other autoimmune disease, pregnancy, lactation.

This sequence originates from a woman in her thirties with Graves' hyperthyroidism. Sequencing was carried out using blood. V gene TRBV9 combines with J gene TRBJ1-1; 7 nucleotides match TRBD1. CDR3: CASSQQGYDTEAFF. The CDR3, as DNA: TGTGCCAGCAGCCAACAGGGGTATGACACTGAAGCTTTCTTT.